The 12 T cell receptor beta chains given below trace back to one sample, sequenced in a study of blood T cell repertoires in COVID-19. Assay used: immunoSEQ multiplex PCR; TCRdb lists only in-frame clones, some missing. There are some 180,000 clones in the sample; around four fifths occur only once, and around 19% lies in the top ten. Sequenced input: peripheral blood. The origin of the receptors is a woman aged 70-85 years who had recovered from COVID-19.

This clone has only one observation. The chain is built from TRBV19 and TRBJ2-7; 8 bases are a match to TRBD1. CDR1 and CDR2 from the germline V gene are LNHDA and SQIVND (reference sequence). CDR3 length: 14 amino acids. V was pared by 4 bases and J by 3 bases, with 5 bases of the junction left unmatched. CDR3 sequence (DNA): TGTGCCAGTAGTACCAGAACAGGGGGCTACGAGCAGTACTTC. Translated: CASSTRTGGYEQYF.

The chain links TRBV15 to TRBJ1-2, with unresolved D. V lost 0 bases and J 3 bases, leaving 11 bases between the germline ends. CDR1 and CDR2 (germline): LNHNV, YYDKDF (reference sequence). The CDR3 sequence is 15 residues long. In DNA form, the CDR3 reads TGTGCCACCAGCAGAGATCGGTCCGTATACTATGGCTACACCTTC. Translated, it gives CATSRDRSVYYGYTF.

The J gene is TRBJ1-1, the V gene TRBV6-5; tentatively, D is TRBD1 (5 bases). The CDR3 spans 15 residues. Trimming pared 7 bases from V and 1 base from J, leaving 16 bases between. Germline V gene sequence: CDR1 MNHEY, CDR2 SVGAGI. CDR3 residues: CASTLLPDRNTEAFF. DNA for the CDR3: TGTGCCAGCACCCTTCTACCTGACAGGAACACTGAAGCTTTCTTT.

The V gene is TRBV16, the J gene TRBJ1-4; D perhaps matches TRBD1 (6 bases). The V and J ends lost 3 bases and 8 bases respectively, with 16 bases between them. This CDR3 has 15 amino acids. CDR1 KGHSY and CDR2 FQNENV come from the germline V gene. The CDR3 loop is CASSQGAARGEKLFF. Written as DNA, the CDR3 is TGTGCCAGCAGCCAGGGGGCAGCCCGGGGCGAAAAACTGTTTTTT.

The sample holds a few counts of this clone. This rearrangement joins TRBV5-1 to TRBJ1-5; TRBD1 might be the D (6 bases). The germline V gene has CDR1 SGHRS and CDR2 YFSETQ. The CDR3 is 15 residues long. Deletions cut 4 bases from V and 4 bases from J, with 15 bases between. CDR3 loop: CASSPETGSNQPQHF. The CDR3 bases are TGCGCCAGCAGCCCCGAAACAGGGTCGAATCAGCCCCAGCATTTT.

The V and J genes are TRBV7-9 and TRBJ2-7; 10 bases fit TRBD1. V was pared by 4 bases and J by 4 bases, with 7 bases of the junction left unmatched. There are 15 residues in the CDR3. Germline CDR1 is SEHNR and CDR2 is FQNEAQ (reference sequence). CDR3 sequence reads: CASSSRTGGGYEQYF. CDR3 nucleotide sequence: TGTGCCAGCAGCTCCCGGACAGGGGGAGGGTACGAGCAGTACTTC.

This chain connects TRBV4-3 to TRBJ2-7, with D maybe TRBD2 (6 bases). This CDR3 comprises 16 residues. Germline loops: CDR1 LGHNA, CDR2 YSLEER. Trimming cost V 0 bases and J 2 bases, with 14 bases left between them. The CDR3 sequence: CASSQEVGASAYEQYF. CDR3 coding DNA: TGCGCCAGCAGCCAAGAGGTTGGGGCTAGCGCCTACGAGCAGTACTTC.

V is TRBV28 and J is TRBJ2-7, with 8 positions matching TRBD2. Germline-derived CDR1 and CDR2 are MDHEN and SYDVKM. V gave up 3 bases and J gave up 2 bases; unmatched junction bases: 6. The CDR3 extends over 15 amino acids. CDR3: CASSFPGGGTYEQYF. The DNA of the CDR3 is TGTGCCAGCAGTTTCCCGGGGGGGGGAACCTACGAGCAGTACTTC.

The rearrangement uses TRBV18 and TRBJ2-7; D uncertain. The CDR3 runs 14 residues. The germline V and J ends were trimmed by 3 bases and 0 bases, with 9 bases remaining between them. Germline V gene sequence: CDR1 KGHSH, CDR2 LQKENI. CDR3 residues: CASSPEVASYEQYF. In DNA form, the CDR3 reads TGTGCCAGCTCACCCGAGGTCGCCTCCTACGAGCAGTACTTC.

The V and J genes are TRBV5-1 and TRBJ1-1, with no clear D. Looked up from germline, CDR1 is SGHRS and CDR2 is YFSETQ. The CDR3 covers 14 residues. V lost 0 bases to trimming and J lost 6 bases, with 12 bases between them. CDR3 DNA: TGCGCCAGCAGCTTGGGGGCCAGGAGGGCTGAAGCTTTCTTT. It codes for CASSLGARRAEAFF.

This chain links TRBV23-1 with TRBJ1-1; TRBD1 might be the D (5 bases). TRBV23-1 is identified as an open reading frame with a role that is uncertain. Trimming took 2 bases from V and 5 from J, leaving 6 bases between them. The CDR3 covers 12 residues. CDR3 nucleotides: TGCGCCAGCAGTCAAGGGGGGACTGAAGCTTTCTTT. Its translation is CASSQGGTEAFF.

V and J are TRBV2 and TRBJ2-1; no clear D gene. Trimming removed 5 bases at V and 6 bases at J, with 8 bases between. The CDR3 sequence is 12 residues long. CDR1 is SNHLY, CDR2 FYNNEI, per germline. The CDR3 spells CASSSMANEQFF. The CDR3 coding sequence is TGTGCCAGCAGTTCCATGGCCAATGAGCAGTTCTTC.